This T cell receptor beta chain was sequenced for a study of blood T cells in healthy people across ages. Primers used in a second PCR of roughly 7 to 11 cycles were a sample-barcoded 5' primer and a J-beta primer mix. MiXCR, applied by TCRdb to the 5' RACE reads, yields one record per CDR3 protein. The sample has about 1.4 million distinct CDR3 sequences, almost 60% seen once; the top ten hold roughly 7%. V shed 0 bases and J shed 1 base, with 18 bases lying between them. Germline CDR1 is DFQATT and CDR2 is SNEGSKA (reference sequence). The CDR3 extends over 17 amino acids. The TCR was taken from a young man in good health. The sequenced sample consisted of blood. The gene calls are TRBV20-1 and TRBJ2-5; the D is unclear. This chain's CDR3 is CSARDKYVRNSQETQYF. In DNA form, the CDR3 reads TGCAGTGCTAGAGATAAGTACGTGCGGAACAGCCAAGAGACCCAGTACTTC.